This T cell receptor (beta chain) was obtained from a study of blood T cells in healthy people across ages. Comments on this clonotype: Its antigen is not identified.

The CDR3 has 17 residues. V was pared by 1 base and J by 0 bases, with 13 bases between. Whole-study results and caveats: Among T cells, TCR beta diversity per million cells dropped roughly linearly as age rose. Investigators treated diversity estimates from one million T cells as underestimates. Long-lived donors had more naive CD4+ cells and higher diversity than aged donors.

A second PCR of about 6 to 11 cycles used a sample-barcoded 5' primer and a J-beta primer mix. TCRdb called the 5' RACE reads again in MiXCR, with one record for every CDR3 protein. This sample yields some 550,000 distinct CDR3 sequences, of which less than 60% are seen a single time; around 23% belongs to the top ten. This TCR derives from a man older than 75 in good health. The sample taken for sequencing was blood. V usage is TRBV12-3 or TRBV12-4 and J usage is TRBJ1-3, with a weak D call TRBD1 (6 bases). DNA of the CDR3: TGTGCCAGCAGTTTAGTAGGAGGGACAAGCTCTGGAAACACCATATATTTT. Amino acids: CASSLVGGTSSGNTIYF.